Below, 2 T cell receptor beta chains from the same sample are listed, as sequenced in a study of human T cells and chemical hapten exposure (dated by TCRdb to the early 2020s). The method behind the library was RACE. Instrument on record: NextSeq 500. The public reads were run again by TCRdb, first through fastp at Q25 and then through MiXCR, and only productive beta chains were kept. Here each entry gathers all rows of one CDR3 protein and keeps the most common genes and DNA. In all, the sample holds some 110,000 distinct CDR3 sequences, and around 10% of those were seen once. Jointly, the top ten make up approximately 1.4% of the sample. The time point label, read with the paper, signifies: patch test 1, 2 weeks after DPC sensitization. Explained via the paper, the treatment or condition label denotes: therapeutic diphenylcyclopropenone sensitization with weekly scalp DPC. The sample was whole blood, taken in connection with sensitization to the hapten diphenylcyclopropenone (DPC). Source of these receptors: a woman aged 45 to 65 with alopecia areata. Some clones in this sample may be carry-over from other donors' samples.

The chain has TRBV7-8 and TRBJ2-1; 10 bases are shared with TRBD2. Germline CDR1 SGHVS, CDR2 FQNEAQ. The CDR3 is 16 amino acids. V was clipped by 1 base and J by 6 bases; unmatched bases: 6. In DNA form, the CDR3 reads TGTGCCAGCAGCTTAGGTGGACTAGCGGTATTCAATGAGCAGTTCTTC. As protein: CASSLGGLAVFNEQFF. The full variable domain, with the rest looked up from reference TRBV7-8 and TRBJ2-1, is GAGVSQSPRYKVAKRGQDVALRCDPISGHVSLFWYQQALGQGPEFLTYFQNEAQLDKSGLPSDRFFAERPEGSVSTLKIQRTQQEDSAVYLCASSLGGLAVFNEQFFGPGTRLTVL.

The chain combines TRBV19 with TRBJ2-2; tentative D call: TRBD1 (5 bases). The CDR3 spans 12 residues. Trimming pared 5 bases from V and 9 bases from J, leaving 10 bases between. The germline CDR1 and CDR2 sequences are LNHDA and SQIVND (reference sequence). The CDR3 here is CASSSRTRELFF. In DNA form, the CDR3 reads TGTGCCAGTAGTTCCCGGACAAGGGAGCTGTTTTTT.